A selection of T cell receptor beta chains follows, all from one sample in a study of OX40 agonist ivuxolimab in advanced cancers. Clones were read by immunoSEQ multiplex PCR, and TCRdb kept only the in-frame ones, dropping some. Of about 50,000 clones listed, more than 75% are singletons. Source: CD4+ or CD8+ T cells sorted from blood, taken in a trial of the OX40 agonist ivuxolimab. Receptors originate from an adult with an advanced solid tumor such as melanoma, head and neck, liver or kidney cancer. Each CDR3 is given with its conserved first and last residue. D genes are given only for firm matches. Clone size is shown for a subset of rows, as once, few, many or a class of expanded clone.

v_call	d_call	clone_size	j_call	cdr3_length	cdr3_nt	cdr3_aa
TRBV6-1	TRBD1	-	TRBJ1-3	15	TGTGCCAGCAGCCGACAGGGCAACTCTGGAAACACCATATATTTT	CASSRQGNSGNTIYF
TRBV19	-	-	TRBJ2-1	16	TGTGCCAGTAGTACCCCTTGGGAAGGGTCCTACAATGAGCAGTTCTTC	CASSTPWEGSYNEQFF
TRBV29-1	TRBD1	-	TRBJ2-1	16	TGCAGCGTTGAAGGGGTCGGCCAGGGGGATTTCAATGAGCAGTTCTTC	CSVEGVGQGDFNEQFF
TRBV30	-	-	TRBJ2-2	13	TGTGCCTGGAGTGGACAGAACACCGGGGAGCTGTTTTTT	CAWSGQNTGELFF
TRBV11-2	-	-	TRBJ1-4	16	TGTGCCAGCAGCTTAGTCGGGGGGGGAGGCAACGAAAAACTGTTTTTT	CASSLVGGGGNEKLFF
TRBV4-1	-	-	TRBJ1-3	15	TGCGCCAGCAGCCTGTCGAGGGAGACTGGAAACACCATATATTTT	CASSLSRETGNTIYF
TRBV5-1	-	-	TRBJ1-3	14	TGCGCCAGCAGCTTGGCAGGGCCTGGAAACACCATATATTTT	CASSLAGPGNTIYF
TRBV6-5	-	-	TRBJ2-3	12	TGTGCCAGCAGTTACTCGGGGACTGCGCAGTATTTT	CASSYSGTAQYF
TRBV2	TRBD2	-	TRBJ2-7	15	TGTGCCAGCAGTGTATCTAGCGGGTTCTCCTACGAGCAGTACTTC	CASSVSSGFSYEQYF
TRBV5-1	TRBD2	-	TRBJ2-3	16	TGCGCCAGCAGCTTGGCCAGAGCGGGAGACACAGATACGCAGTATTTT	CASSLARAGDTDTQYF
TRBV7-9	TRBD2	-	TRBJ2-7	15	TGTGCCAGCAGCTCCTTACTAGCGGGCTGGTACGAGCAGTACTTC	CASSSLLAGWYEQYF
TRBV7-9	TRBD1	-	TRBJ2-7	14	TGTGCCAGCAGCTTCCGGTCAGGGGGCTACGAGCAGTACTTC	CASSFRSGGYEQYF
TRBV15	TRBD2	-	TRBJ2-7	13	TGTGCCACCGGGACTAGCGGGAGTTACGAGCAGTACTTC	CATGTSGSYEQYF
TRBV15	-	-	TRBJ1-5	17	TGTGCCACCAGCAGAGATTGGGGACCCTCCTGGGATCAGCCCCAGCATTTT	CATSRDWGPSWDQPQHF
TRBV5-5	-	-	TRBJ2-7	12	TGTGCCAGCAGCCGACCCTCCTACGAGCAGTACTTC	CASSRPSYEQYF
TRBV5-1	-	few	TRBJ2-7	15	TGCGCCAGCAGCCCAACCCCCTCAGGGGCGGGCGAGCAGTACTTC	CASSPTPSGAGEQYF
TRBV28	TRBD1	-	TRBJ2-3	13	TGTGCCAGGGAAGGGGGCGCCCCAGATACGCAGTATTTT	CAREGGAPDTQYF
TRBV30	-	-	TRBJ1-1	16	TGTGCCTGGAGTCCTTTCAACTCTTTGACGAACACTGAAGCTTTCTTT	CAWSPFNSLTNTEAFF
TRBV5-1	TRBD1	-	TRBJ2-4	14	TGCGCCAGCAGCAACCCGGGACAGGGAAACATTCAGTACTTC	CASSNPGQGNIQYF
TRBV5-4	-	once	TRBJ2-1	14	TGTGCCAGCAGCTTGGGGTCTGGGATGGGTGAGCAGTTCTTC	CASSLGSGMGEQFF
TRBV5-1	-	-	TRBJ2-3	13	TGCGCCAGCAGTAATCCGGGCACAGATACGCAGTATTTT	CASSNPGTDTQYF
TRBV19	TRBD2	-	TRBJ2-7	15	TGTGCCAGTAGTATCGCCGGACTAGCGGTTTACGAGCAGTACTTC	CASSIAGLAVYEQYF
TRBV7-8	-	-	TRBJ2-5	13	TGTGCCAGCAGCCTCGGAACTGGAGAGACCCAGTACTTC	CASSLGTGETQYF
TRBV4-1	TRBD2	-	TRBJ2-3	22	TGCGCCAGCAGCCAAGAGGGAGGAGCTGGCGGGGGGACCAAGATTAGCACAGATACGCAGTATTTT	CASSQEGGAGGGTKISTDTQYF